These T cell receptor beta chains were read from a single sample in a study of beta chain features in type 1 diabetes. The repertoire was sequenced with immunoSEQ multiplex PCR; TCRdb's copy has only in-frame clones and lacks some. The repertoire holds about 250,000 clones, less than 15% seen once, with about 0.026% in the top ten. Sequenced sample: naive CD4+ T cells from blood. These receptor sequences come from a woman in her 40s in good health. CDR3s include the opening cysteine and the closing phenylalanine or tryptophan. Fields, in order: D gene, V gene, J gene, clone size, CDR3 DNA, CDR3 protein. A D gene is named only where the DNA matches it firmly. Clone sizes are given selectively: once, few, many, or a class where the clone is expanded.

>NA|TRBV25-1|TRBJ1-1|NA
TGTGCCAGCAGCGAAAAAAGACTGGGGCAGGGATCTATTGAAGCTTTCTTT
CASSEKRLGQGSIEAFF
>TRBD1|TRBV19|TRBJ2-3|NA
TGTGCCAGTAGCAAGACAGGGTATGGAGATACGCAGTATTTT
CASSKTGYGDTQYF
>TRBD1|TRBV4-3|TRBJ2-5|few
TGCGCCAGCAGCCAAAGGACAGGGTGGGGAGAGACCCAGTACTTC
CASSQRTGWGETQYF
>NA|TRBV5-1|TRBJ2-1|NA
TGCGCCAGCAGCTTGGATAGATTAACGGGGCAGTTCTTC
CASSLDRLTGQFF
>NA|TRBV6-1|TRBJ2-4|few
TGTGCCAGCAGTGAAGCGCTTTGGGGGGAGTACTTC
CASSEALWGEYF
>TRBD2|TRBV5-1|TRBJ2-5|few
TGCGCCAGCACCCTACTAGCGGGGGGTATAGAGACCCAGTACTTC
CASTLLAGGIETQYF
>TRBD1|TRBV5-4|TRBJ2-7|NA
TGTGCCAGCAGCTCAAAGACAGGGACCTACGAGCAGTACTTC
CASSSKTGTYEQYF
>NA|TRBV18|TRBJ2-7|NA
TGTGCCAGCTCACCACGGCCCGAAGCCTACGAGCAGTACTTC
CASSPRPEAYEQYF
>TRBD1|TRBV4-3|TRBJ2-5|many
TGCGCCAGCAGCCAAGATCCGGCAGGGGGGACCCAGTACTTC
CASSQDPAGGTQYF
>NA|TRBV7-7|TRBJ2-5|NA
TGTGCTAGCAGCTTAGTGGGCGGGCCCCTAGAGACCCAGTACTTC
CASSLVGGPLETQYF
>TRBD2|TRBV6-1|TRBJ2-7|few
TGTGCCAGCATCATATTGTTAAGCGGGGGCGAGCAGTACTTC
CASIILLSGGEQYF
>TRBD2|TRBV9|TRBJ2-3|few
TGTGCCAGCAGCCAGACTAGCGGGGGGCAGTATTTT
CASSQTSGGQYF
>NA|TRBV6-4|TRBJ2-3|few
TGTGCCAGCAGTGAGAGCCAAACCCCGGGTACGCAGTATTTT
CASSESQTPGTQYF
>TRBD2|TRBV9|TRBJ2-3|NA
TGTGCCAGCAGCGTAGTTGGTAGCGGGGGGGCTACAGATACGCAGTATTTT
CASSVVGSGGATDTQYF
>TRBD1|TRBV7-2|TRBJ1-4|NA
TGTGCCAGCAGCTTGGGACAGGGTAATGAAAAACTGTTTTTT
CASSLGQGNEKLFF
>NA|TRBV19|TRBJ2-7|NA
TGTGCCAGTAGCACGGACACCTCCTACGAGCAGTACTTC
CASSTDTSYEQYF
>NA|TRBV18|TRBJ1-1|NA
TGTGCCAGCTCACCAATTCGGGAATTGATGGAAGCTTTCTTT
CASSPIRELMEAFF
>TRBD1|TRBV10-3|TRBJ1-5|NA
TGTGCCATCAGTGAGTCAAGGGACAGGGGTGGCAATCAGCCCCAGCATTTT
CAISESRDRGGNQPQHF
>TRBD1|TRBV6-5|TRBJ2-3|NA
TGTGCCAGCAGCCTAGGACAGGGCTTCACAGATACGCAGTATTTT
CASSLGQGFTDTQYF
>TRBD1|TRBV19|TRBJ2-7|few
TGTGCCAGTAATACCGGGACAGGGTTCCACGAGCAGTACTTC
CASNTGTGFHEQYF
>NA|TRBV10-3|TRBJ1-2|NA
TGTGCCATCAGTGATATGGCCAGTGCGGACTATGGCTACACCTTC
CAISDMASADYGYTF
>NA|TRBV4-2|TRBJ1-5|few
TGTGCCAGCAGCCAAGGGGGTACTACAGGAGGGCAGCCCCAGCATTTT
CASSQGGTTGGQPQHF
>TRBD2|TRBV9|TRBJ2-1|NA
TGTGCCAGCAGCGTAGGGCCCGGCGGGGGGCTCTACAATGAGCAGTTCTTC
CASSVGPGGGLYNEQFF
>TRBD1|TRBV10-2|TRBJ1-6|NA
TGCGCCAGCTCTGACAGGGACCGGCGAGATAATTCACCCCTCCACTTT
CASSDRDRRDNSPLHF